This T cell receptor beta chain is from a study of shared clonotypes between healthy human individuals. The CDR3 covers 15 residues. The V end was cut by 4 bases, the J end by 0 bases, with 10 bases between. The germline gives CDR1 SGHDN, CDR2 FVKESK. Produced via immunoSEQ multiplex PCR; TCRdb's table is partial and in-frame only. Counted here are 2 million to 2.5 million clones, 85% to 95% occurring once; the ten biggest clones make up 0.3% to 0.4%. The sample consisted of naive CD4+ T cells from PBMCs. Documented subset: CD45RA+ positively selected. The rearrangement links TRBV14 to TRBJ1-3, with a tentative D call TRBD1 (6 bases). The TCR originated in a man in his late teens or twenties in good health. Some clones in this sample may be carry-over from other donors' samples. Here the CDR3 reads CASSRRGPSGNTIYF. In DNA, the CDR3 is TGTGCCAGCAGCCGCCGGGGGCCCTCTGGAAACACCATATATTTT.